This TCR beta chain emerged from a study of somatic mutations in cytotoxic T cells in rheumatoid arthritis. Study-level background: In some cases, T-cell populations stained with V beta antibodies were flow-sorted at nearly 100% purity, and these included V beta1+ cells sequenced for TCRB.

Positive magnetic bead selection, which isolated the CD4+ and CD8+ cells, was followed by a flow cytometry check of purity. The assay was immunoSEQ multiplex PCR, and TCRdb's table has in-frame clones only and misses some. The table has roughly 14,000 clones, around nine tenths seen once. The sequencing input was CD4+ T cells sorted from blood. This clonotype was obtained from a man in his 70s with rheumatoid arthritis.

In nucleotides, the CDR3 is TGTGCCAGCAGCCCCCAGGGGGTAGGGAATAATTCACCCCTCCACTTT. It translates to CASSPQGVGNNSPLHF. The gene calls are TRBV7-2 and TRBJ1-6; 7 positions agree with TRBD1. The CDR3 spans 16 residues. V shed 5 bases and J 5 bases; nucleotides not matched to a gene: 9. Germline-derived CDR1 and CDR2 are SGHTA and FQGNSA.